This T cell receptor beta chain is drawn from a study of blood T cell repertoires in COVID-19. Study at large: Sites in the United States, Italy and Spain provided acute and convalescent COVID-19 samples.

V was pared by 7 bases and J by 0 bases, with 13 bases between. In germline, CDR1 is MNHNY, CDR2 SVGAGI (reference sequence). This CDR3 is built from 15 residues. Clones were sequenced by immunoSEQ multiplex PCR, and TCRdb holds only the in-frame ones, with some missing. The top ten clones hold about 0.7% of a sample with about 260,000 clones, approximately 86% of them seen once. This sequence originates from a human donor in a cohort sampled during active COVID-19. Source material: peripheral blood. The chain joins TRBV6-6 to TRBJ2-1, with TRBD2 as a possible D gene (6 bases). CDR3 sequence (DNA): TGTGCCAGCACCCTCACTAGCAACTCCTACAATGAGCAGTTCTTC. Its translation: CASTLTSNSYNEQFF.